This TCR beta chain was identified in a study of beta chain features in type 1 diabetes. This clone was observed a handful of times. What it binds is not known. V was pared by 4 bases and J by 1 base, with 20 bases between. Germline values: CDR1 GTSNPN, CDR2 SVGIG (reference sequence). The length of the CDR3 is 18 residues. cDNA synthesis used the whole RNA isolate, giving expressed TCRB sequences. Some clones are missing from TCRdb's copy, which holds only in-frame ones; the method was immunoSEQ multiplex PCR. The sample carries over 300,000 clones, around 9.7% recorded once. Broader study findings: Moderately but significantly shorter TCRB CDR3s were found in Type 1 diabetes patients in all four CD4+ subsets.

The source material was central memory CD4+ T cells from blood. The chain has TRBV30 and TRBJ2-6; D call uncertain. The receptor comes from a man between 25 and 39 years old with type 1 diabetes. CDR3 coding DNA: TGTGCCTGGACGTATCGCCCGGTGAGAACTTCTGGGGCCAACGTCCTGACTTTC. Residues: CAWTYRPVRTSGANVLTF.